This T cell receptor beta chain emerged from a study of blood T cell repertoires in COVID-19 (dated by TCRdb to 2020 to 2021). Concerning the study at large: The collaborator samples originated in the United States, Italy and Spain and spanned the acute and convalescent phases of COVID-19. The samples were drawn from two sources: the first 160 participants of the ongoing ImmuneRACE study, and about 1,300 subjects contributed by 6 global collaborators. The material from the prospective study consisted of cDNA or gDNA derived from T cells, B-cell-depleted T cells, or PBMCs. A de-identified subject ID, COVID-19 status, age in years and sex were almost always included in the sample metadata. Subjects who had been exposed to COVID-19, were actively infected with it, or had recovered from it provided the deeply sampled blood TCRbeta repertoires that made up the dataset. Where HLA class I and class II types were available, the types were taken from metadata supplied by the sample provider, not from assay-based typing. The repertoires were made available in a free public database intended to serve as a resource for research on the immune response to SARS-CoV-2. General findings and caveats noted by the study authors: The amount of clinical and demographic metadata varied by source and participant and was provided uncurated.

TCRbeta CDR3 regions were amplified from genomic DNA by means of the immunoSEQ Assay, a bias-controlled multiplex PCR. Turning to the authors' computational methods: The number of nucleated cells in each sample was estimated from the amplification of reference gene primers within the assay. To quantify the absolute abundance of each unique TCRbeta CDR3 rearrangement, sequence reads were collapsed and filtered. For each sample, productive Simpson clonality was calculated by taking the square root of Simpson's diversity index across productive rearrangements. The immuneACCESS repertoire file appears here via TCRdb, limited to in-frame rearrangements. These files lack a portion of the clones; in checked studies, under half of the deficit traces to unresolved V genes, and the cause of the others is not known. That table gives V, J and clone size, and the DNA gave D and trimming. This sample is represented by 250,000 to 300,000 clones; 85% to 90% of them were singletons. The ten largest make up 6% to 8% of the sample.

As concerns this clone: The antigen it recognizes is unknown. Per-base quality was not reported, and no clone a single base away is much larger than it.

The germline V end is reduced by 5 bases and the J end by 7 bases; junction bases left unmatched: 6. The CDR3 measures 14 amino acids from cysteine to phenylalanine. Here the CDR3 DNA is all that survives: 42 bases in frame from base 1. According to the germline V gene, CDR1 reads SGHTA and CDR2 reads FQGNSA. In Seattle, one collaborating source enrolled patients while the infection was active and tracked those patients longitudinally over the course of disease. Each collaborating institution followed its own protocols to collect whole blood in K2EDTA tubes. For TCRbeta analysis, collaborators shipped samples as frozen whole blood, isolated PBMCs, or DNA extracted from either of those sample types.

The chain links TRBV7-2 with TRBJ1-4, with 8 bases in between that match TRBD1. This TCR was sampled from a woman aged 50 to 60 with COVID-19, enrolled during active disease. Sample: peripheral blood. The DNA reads TGTGCCAGCAGCGCCCGGACAGGGTTTGAAAAACTGTTTTTT. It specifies CASSARTGFEKLFF. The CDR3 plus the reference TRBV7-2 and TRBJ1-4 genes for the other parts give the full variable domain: GAGVSQSPSNKVTEKGKDVELRCDPISGHTALYWYRQSLGQGLEFLIYFQGNSAPDKSGLPSDRFSAERTGGSVSTLTIQRTQQEDSAVYLCASSARTGFEKLFFGSGTQLSVL.